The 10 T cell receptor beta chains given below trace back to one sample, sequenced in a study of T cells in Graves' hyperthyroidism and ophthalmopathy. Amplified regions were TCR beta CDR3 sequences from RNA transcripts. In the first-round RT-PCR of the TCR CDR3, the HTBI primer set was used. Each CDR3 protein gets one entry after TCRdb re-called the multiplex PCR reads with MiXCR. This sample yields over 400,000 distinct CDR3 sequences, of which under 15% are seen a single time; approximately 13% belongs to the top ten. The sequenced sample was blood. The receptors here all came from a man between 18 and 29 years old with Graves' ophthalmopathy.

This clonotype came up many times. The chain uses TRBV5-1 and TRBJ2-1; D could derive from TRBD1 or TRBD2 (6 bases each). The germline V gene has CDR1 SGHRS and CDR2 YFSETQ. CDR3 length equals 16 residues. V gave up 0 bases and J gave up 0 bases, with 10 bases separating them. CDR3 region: CASSLEGGVSYNEQFF. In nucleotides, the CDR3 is TGCGCCAGCAGCTTGGAGGGGGGCGTCTCCTACAATGAGCAGTTCTTC.

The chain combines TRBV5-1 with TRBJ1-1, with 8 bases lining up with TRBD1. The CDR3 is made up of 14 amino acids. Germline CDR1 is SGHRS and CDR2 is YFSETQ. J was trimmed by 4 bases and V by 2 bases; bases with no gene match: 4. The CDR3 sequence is CASSFGQGLTEAFF. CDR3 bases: TGCGCCAGCAGCTTCGGACAGGGTCTCACTGAAGCTTTCTTT.

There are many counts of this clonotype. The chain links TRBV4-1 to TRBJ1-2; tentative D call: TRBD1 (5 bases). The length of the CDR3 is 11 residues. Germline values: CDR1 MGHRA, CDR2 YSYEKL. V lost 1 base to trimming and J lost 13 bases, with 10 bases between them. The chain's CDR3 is CASSQGRGCTF. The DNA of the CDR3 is TGCGCCAGCAGCCAAGGGCGGGGGTGCACCTTC.

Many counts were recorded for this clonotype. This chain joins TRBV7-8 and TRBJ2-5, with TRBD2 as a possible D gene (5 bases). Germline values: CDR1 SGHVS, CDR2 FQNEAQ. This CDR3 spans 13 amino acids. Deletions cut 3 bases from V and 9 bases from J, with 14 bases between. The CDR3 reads CASSLRAQGAQYF. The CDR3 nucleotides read TGTGCCAGCAGCTTGCGGGCACAAGGTGCCCAGTACTTC.

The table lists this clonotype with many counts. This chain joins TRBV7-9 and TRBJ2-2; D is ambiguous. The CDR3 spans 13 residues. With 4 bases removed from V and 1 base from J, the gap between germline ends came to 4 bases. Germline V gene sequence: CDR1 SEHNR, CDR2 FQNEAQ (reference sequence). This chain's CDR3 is CASSSKNTGELFF. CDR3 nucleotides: TGTGCCAGCAGCTCCAAGAACACCGGGGAGCTGTTTTTT.

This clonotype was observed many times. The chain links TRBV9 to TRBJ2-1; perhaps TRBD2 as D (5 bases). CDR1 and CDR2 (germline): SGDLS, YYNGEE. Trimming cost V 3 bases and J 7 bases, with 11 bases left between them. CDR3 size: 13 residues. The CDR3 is CASSAGKENEQFF. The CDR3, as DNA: TGTGCCAGCAGCGCCGGGAAGGAAAATGAGCAGTTCTTC.

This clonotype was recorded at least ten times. The CDR3: CASSLQSGGSYEQYF. The CDR3 DNA reads TGTGCCAGCAGCTTACAAAGCGGGGGGTCCTACGAGCAGTACTTC. The V call is TRBV11-2, the J call TRBJ2-7, with 9 bases that match TRBD2. The germline V gene has CDR1 SGHAT and CDR2 FQNNGV. The V and J ends lost 2 bases and 1 base, in that order; junction bases with no gene match: 3. The CDR3 spans 15 residues.

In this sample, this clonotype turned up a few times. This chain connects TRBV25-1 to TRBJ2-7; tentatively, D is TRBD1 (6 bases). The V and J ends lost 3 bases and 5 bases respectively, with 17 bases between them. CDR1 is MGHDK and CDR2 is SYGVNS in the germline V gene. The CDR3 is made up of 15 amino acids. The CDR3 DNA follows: TGTGCCAGCAGTGACCCACCACAGGGCGGTCACGAGCAGTACTTC. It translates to CASSDPPQGGHEQYF.

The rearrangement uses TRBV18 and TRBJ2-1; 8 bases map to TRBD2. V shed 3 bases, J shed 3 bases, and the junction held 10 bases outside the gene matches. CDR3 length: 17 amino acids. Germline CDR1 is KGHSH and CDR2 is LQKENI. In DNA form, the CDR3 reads TGTGCCAGCTCACCCGTTCAGGCGGGAGGAAACTACAATGAGCAGTTCTTC. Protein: CASSPVQAGGNYNEQFF.

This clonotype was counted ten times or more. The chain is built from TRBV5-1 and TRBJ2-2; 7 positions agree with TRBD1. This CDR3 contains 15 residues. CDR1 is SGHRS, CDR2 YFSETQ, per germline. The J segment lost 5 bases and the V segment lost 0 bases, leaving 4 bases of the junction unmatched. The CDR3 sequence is CASSLEGAHTGELFF. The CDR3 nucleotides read TGCGCCAGCAGCTTGGAGGGGGCGCATACCGGGGAGCTGTTTTTT.